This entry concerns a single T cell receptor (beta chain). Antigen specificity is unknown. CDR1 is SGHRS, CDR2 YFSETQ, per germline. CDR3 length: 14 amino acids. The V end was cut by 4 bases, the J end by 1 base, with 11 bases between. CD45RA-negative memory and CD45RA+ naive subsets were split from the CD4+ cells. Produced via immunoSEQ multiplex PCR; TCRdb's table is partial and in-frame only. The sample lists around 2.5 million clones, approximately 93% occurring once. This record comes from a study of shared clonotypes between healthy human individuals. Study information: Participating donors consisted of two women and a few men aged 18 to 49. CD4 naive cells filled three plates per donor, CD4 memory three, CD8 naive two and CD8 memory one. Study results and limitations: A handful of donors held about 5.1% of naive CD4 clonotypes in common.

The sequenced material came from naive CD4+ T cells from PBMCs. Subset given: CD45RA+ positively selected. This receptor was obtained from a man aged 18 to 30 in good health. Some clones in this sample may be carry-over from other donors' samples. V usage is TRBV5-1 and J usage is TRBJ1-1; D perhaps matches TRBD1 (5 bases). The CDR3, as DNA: TGCGCCAGCAGCCCCCAGACAGCGAACACTGAAGCTTTCTTT. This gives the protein CASSPQTANTEAFF. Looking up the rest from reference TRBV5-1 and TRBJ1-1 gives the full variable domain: KAGVTQTPRYLIKTRGQQVTLSCSPISGHRSVSWYQQTPGQGLQFLFEYFSETQRNKGNFPGRFSGRQFSNSRSEMNVSTLELGDSALYLCASSPQTANTEAFFGQGTRLTVV.